This note documents a single TCR beta chain sequence. Profiling relied on immunoSEQ multiplex PCR, and the TCRdb table lists in-frame clones only, not all of them. This table has 67,000 or so clones, roughly 90% appearing once. With V trimmed by 4 bases and J by 7 bases, 3 bases remained unmatched. Per the germline V gene, CDR1 is LGHNA and CDR2 is YNFKEQ. The CDR3 runs 13 residues. These data originate in a study of T cells after somatic rescue of genetic block. Sequences were obtained from peripheral blood mononuclear cells (PBMCs). The TCR was taken from a young man. The V and J genes are TRBV4-2 and TRBJ1-4, with 7 positions matching TRBD1. CDR3 sequence reads: CASSPDRVEKLFF. CDR3 in DNA: TGTGCCAGCAGCCCCGACAGGGTTGAAAAACTGTTTTTT.